This T cell receptor (beta chain) was retrieved from a study of response to subunit inactivated influenza vaccine (dated by TCRdb to between 2017 and 2018). Study-wide context: The study used deep quantitative T cell receptor repertoire profiling to track responses to a trivalent subunit inactivated influenza vaccine.

The investigation overall reported the following: The authors suggested that each seasonal influenza vaccination may recruit only a limited number of new T cells.

Library preparation employed RT-PCR. Sequencing used an Illumina HiSeq 2500. The public reads were quality trimmed at Q25 with fastp and then assembled into clones with MiXCR by TCRdb, keeping productive beta chains. Every distinct CDR3 protein forms one entry, paired with its most common genes and DNA. The sample yields 550,000 to 600,000 distinct CDR3 sequences; around 11% were counted once. The ten largest clonotypes hold roughly 10% of the sample. This clonotype has a handful of counts. Its target antigen remains unknown. The sample holds no much larger clone one base away, and base qualities are not on file. The TCR was taken from a man between 45 and 60 years old who received an inactivated influenza vaccine. Donor details come from another sample of the same person, matched by shared clones. The sample here was PBMCs from blood, taken on the day of vaccination.

The nucleotide sequence reads TGTGCCAGCAGTGGACAGGTGAACACCGGGGAGCTGTTTTTT. It translates as CASSGQVNTGELFF. The chain uses TRBV12-3 or TRBV12-4 and TRBJ2-2; 7 junctional bases match TRBD1. After removal of 5 bases from V and 1 base from J, the junction retains 1 base not matched to a gene. The CDR3 goes from the cysteine to the phenylalanine over 14 residues. Here the CDR3 DNA is all that survives: 42 bases in frame from base 1.